The 23 T cell receptor beta chains given below trace back to one sample, sequenced in a study of CD8 T cells in ankylosing spondylitis. TCRdb redid the calling of the 5' RACE reads with MiXCR, one entry per CDR3 protein. The sample has approximately 130,000 distinct CDR3 sequences; around 9.7% are singletons. Source material: blood, either unsorted or a sorted T cell fraction (not recorded which). The receptors shown here come from a male donor with ankylosing spondylitis or in good health (not recorded which).

The table lists this clonotype with many counts. The rearrangement uses TRBV5-1 and TRBJ1-2; perhaps TRBD1 as D (5 bases). Trimming removed 0 bases from V and 4 bases from J, with 10 bases in between. The CDR3 covers 14 residues. CDR1 SGHRS and CDR2 YFSETQ come from the germline V gene. CDR3 coding DNA: TGCGCCAGCAGCTTGGCCTTTGGGGGCTATGGCTACACCTTC. This sequence encodes CASSLAFGGYGYTF.

The chain carries TRBV5-6 and TRBJ2-1, with unresolved D. V lost 3 bases and J 3 bases, leaving 13 bases between the germline ends. Germline CDR1 reads SGHDT; CDR2 reads YYEEEE. The CDR3 covers 15 residues. The CDR3 sequence: CASSSFRQFYNEQFF. CDR3 DNA: TGTGCCAGCAGCTCCTTCCGGCAGTTCTACAATGAGCAGTTCTTC.

This clonotype was seen at least ten times. The chain carries TRBV7-2 and TRBJ2-3, with TRBD2 matching 11 bases. The CDR3 extends over 14 amino acids. Germline CDR1 and CDR2: SGHTA and FQGNSA. Unmatched junction bases numbered 1, after V lost 3 bases and J lost 5 bases. In DNA form, the CDR3 reads TGTGCCAGCAGCTTTGGACTAGCGGGAGATACGCAGTATTTT. Protein product: CASSFGLAGDTQYF. The variable domain in full, with the rest retrieved from reference TRBV7-2 and TRBJ2-3, is GAGVSQSPSNKVTEKGKDVELRCDPISGHTALYWYRQSLGQGLEFLIYFQGNSAPDKSGLPSDRFSAERTGGSVSTLTIQRTQQEDSAVYLCASSFGLAGDTQYFGPGTRLTVL.

The chain joins TRBV18 to TRBJ2-7; D is ambiguous. The CDR3 totals 12 residues. V was cut by 2 bases and J by 7 bases, with 9 bases left in between. CDR1 is KGHSH and CDR2 is LQKENI in the germline V gene. CDR3 region: CASSPEVEEQYF. CDR3 coding DNA: TGTGCCAGCTCACCAGAAGTCGAAGAGCAGTACTTC.

This clonotype has at least ten counts. The chain carries TRBV28 and TRBJ2-2; no clear D. This CDR3 contains 13 residues. V lost 6 bases, J lost 4 bases, and 9 bases lay in between. Germline lookup yields CDR1 MDHEN and CDR2 SYDVKM. CDR3 sequence: CASRPRATGELFF. CDR3 in DNA: TGTGCCAGCAGGCCGAGAGCCACCGGGGAGCTGTTTTTT.

This clonotype was observed at least ten times. V and J are TRBV10-3 and TRBJ1-2; 8 bases align to TRBD1. After removal of 2 bases from V and 7 bases from J, the junction contained 6 bases not matched to a gene. CDR1 ENHRY and CDR2 SYGVKD come from the germline V gene. The CDR3 spans 14 residues. CDR3 nucleotide sequence: TGTGCCATCAGTGAGGAGCAGGGGGCGTTTGGCTACACCTTC. This translates into CAISEEQGAFGYTF.

This clonotype was found a few times. The chain joins TRBV20-1 to TRBJ2-1, with D unresolved. The germline V gene encodes CDR1 DFQATT and CDR2 SNEGSKA (reference sequence). Trimming pared 1 base from V and 12 bases from J, leaving 16 bases between. The CDR3 contains 13 residues. The CDR3 reads CSARAETVLGQFF. The DNA of the CDR3 is TGCAGTGCTAGAGCTGAGACCGTTCTCGGGCAGTTCTTC.

This clonotype was seen many times. V usage is TRBV12-3 or TRBV12-4 and J usage is TRBJ2-5, with D possibly matching TRBD1 (6 bases). CDR3 size: 14 residues. Between the trimmed V and J ends, which lost 3 bases and 5 bases, there was a span of 13 bases. The CDR3 DNA reads as TGTGCCAGCAGTTTTCAGGGGCGCGGTGAGACCCAGTACTTC. Residues: CASSFQGRGETQYF.

This clonotype showed up many times. The V and J genes are TRBV12-3 or TRBV12-4 and TRBJ1-5; 7 nucleotides agree with TRBD1. The CDR3 runs 17 residues. Trimming took 5 bases from V and 2 from J; bases not matched to a gene: 12. CDR3 residues: CASSPPDTGAGNQPQHF. Here the CDR3 DNA reads TGTGCCAGCAGTCCACCGGATACAGGGGCCGGCAATCAGCCCCAGCATTTT.

This clonotype occurred many times. This chain links TRBV19 with TRBJ2-7, with D possibly called TRBD1 or TRBD2 (6 bases each). The CDR3 length is 17 residues. The V gene's germline CDR1 is LNHDA and CDR2 SQIVND (reference sequence). V shed 3 bases and J shed 3 bases, with 21 bases lying between them. The DNA for the CDR3 is TGTGCCAGTAGTATTGGGGCCGGGGGCGGAGCCTACTACGAGCAGTACTTC. This encodes CASSIGAGGGAYYEQYF.

With respect to this clonotype: This may arise from a read error, as a much more abundant clone is one base away. The genes are TRBV4-3 and TRBJ2-4; tentatively, D is TRBD2 (5 bases). The CDR3 contains 17 residues. CDR1 and CDR2 (germline): LGHNA, YSLEER. CDR3 in amino acids: CASSQENGIKAKNSQYF. The CDR3 DNA reads TGCGCCAGCAGCCAAGAAAACGGGATAAAGGCCAAAAACAGTCAGTACTTC.

This clonotype was seen only a few times. The V call is TRBV27, the J call TRBJ2-5; no reliable D call. V shed 5 bases and J shed 5 bases, with 12 bases lying between them. This CDR3 has 13 amino acids. The germline gives CDR1 MNHEY, CDR2 SMNVEV (reference sequence). In DNA form, the CDR3 reads TGTGCCAGCAGTCGTCTAGAGAGGGAGACCCAGTACTTC. Amino acids: CASSRLERETQYF.

This clonotype was counted between two and nine times. The genes are TRBV12-3 or TRBV12-4 and TRBJ2-1; 8 positions agree with TRBD2. J lost 10 bases, V lost 3 bases, and 11 bases had no gene match. This CDR3 is 15 amino acids long. Written as DNA, the CDR3 is TGTGCCAGCAGTTTTATTAGCGGGACGCCGGCCGAGCAGTTCTTC. It specifies CASSFISGTPAEQFF.

V gene TRBV6-5 combines with J gene TRBJ2-5, with 8 bases identical to TRBD2. This CDR3 is built from 15 residues. The germline CDR1 and CDR2 sequences are MNHEY and SVGAGI. The V segment lost 0 bases and the J segment 4 bases; nucleotides outside the gene matches: 4. The CDR3 is CASSYSSLAGETQYF. The DNA of the CDR3 is TGTGCCAGCAGTTACTCTTCCCTAGCGGGAGAGACCCAGTACTTC.

About this clonotype: A much larger clone differs from this one at a single base, so this may be a read error. The gene calls are TRBV5-1 and TRBJ2-3; 9 bases agree with TRBD1. Germline assignment: CDR1 SGHRS and CDR2 YFSETQ. The CDR3 length is 15 residues. DNA for the CDR3: TGCGCCAGCAGCCCGTCAGACAGGGGGACAGATATGCAGTATTTT. Amino acid sequence: CASSPSDRGTDMQYF.

V gene TRBV12-3 or TRBV12-4 combines with J gene TRBJ2-3, with a possible D match to TRBD2 (6 bases). Deletions cut 3 bases from V and 6 bases from J, with 16 bases between. The CDR3 extends over 15 amino acids. The CDR3 protein is CASSFPGDGIDTQYF. In nucleotides, the CDR3 is TGTGCCAGCAGTTTTCCGGGAGATGGGATCGATACGCAGTATTTT.

This clonotype was recorded at least ten times. The chain employs TRBV5-6 and TRBJ2-1; 7 bases match TRBD2. V was pared by 2 bases and J by 10 bases, with 12 bases of the junction left unmatched. This CDR3 region has 15 residues. CDR1 and CDR2 (germline): SGHDT, YYEEEE. The CDR3 spells CASSFAGATIREQFF. The CDR3, as DNA: TGTGCCAGCAGCTTCGCGGGAGCTACCATACGGGAGCAGTTCTTC.

This clonotype was counted ten times or more. The gene calls are TRBV7-2 and TRBJ2-5, with 11 bases matching TRBD2. The V gene end was trimmed by 4 bases and the J gene end by 2 bases; junction bases not matched to a gene: 15. From germline, CDR1 is SGHTA and CDR2 FQGNSA. This CDR3 comprises 19 residues. The CDR3: CASSSAALAGGIEQETQYF. CDR3 coding DNA: TGTGCCAGCAGCTCAGCGGCGCTAGCGGGAGGTATCGAACAAGAGACCCAGTACTTC.

This clonotype showed up many times. V gene TRBV9 combines with J gene TRBJ2-7; no clear D gene. The CDR3 contains 12 residues. CDR1 and CDR2 (germline): SGDLS, YYNGEE. V gave up 3 bases and J gave up 5 bases, with 9 bases separating them. Written as DNA, the CDR3 is TGTGCCAGCAGCGCTACGTTGGACGAGCAGTACTTC. Translation gives CASSATLDEQYF.

This clonotype has a count of ten or more. CDR3 loop: CASSEALLSWSQETQYF. CDR3 DNA: TGTGCCAGCAGTGAAGCGCTTCTTTCTTGGTCCCAAGAGACCCAGTACTTC. The chain recombines TRBV2 with TRBJ2-5; D remains ambiguous. The CDR3 length is 17 residues. Germline CDR1 is SNHLY and CDR2 is FYNNEI. Trimming took off 0 bases at V and 1 base at J, with 15 bases between the two ends.

This clonotype was counted ten times or more. This rearrangement joins TRBV9 to TRBJ2-2, with TRBD2 matching over 8 bases. The CDR3 is 18 amino acids. With V trimmed by 0 bases and J by 0 bases, 7 bases remained unmatched. The germline V gene has CDR1 SGDLS and CDR2 YYNGEE. DNA for the CDR3: TGTGCCAGCAGCGTAGGGCGGCGGGAGGCCGCGAACACCGGGGAGCTGTTTTTT. The encoded protein is CASSVGRREAANTGELFF.

CDR3 loop: CASSPGALNEAGELFF. The CDR3 coding sequence is TGTGCCAGCTCACCAGGAGCGCTCAACGAAGCCGGGGAGCTGTTTTTT. The chain carries TRBV18 and TRBJ2-2; D remains unclear. Germline V gives CDR1 KGHSH, CDR2 LQKENI. Trimming took 2 bases from V and 6 from J, leaving 16 bases between them. CDR3 size: 16 residues.

The table lists this clonotype with many counts. V is TRBV5-1 and J is TRBJ2-2; D possibly corresponds to TRBD1 (6 bases). Looked up from germline, CDR1 is SGHRS and CDR2 is YFSETQ. V lost 3 bases and J lost 2, with 8 bases in between. The CDR3 runs 14 residues. CDR3 in DNA: TGCGCCAGCAGCTCAGGGGTAAACACCGGGGAGCTGTTTTTT. This sequence encodes CASSSGVNTGELFF.